Sequencing of this T cell receptor (beta chain) was carried out in a study of blood T cell repertoires in COVID-19. The repertoire was sequenced with immunoSEQ multiplex PCR; TCRdb's copy has only in-frame clones and lacks some. Of about 260,000 clones in the sample, about 90% were seen once. The specimen was peripheral blood. The receptor was derived from a woman between 45 and 60 years old with acute or convalescent COVID-19.

As DNA, the CDR3 is TGTGCCAGCAGCTTAATCGGTGGCGGGGAGCTGTTTTTT. It codes for CASSLIGGGELFF. The rearrangement links TRBV7-3 to TRBJ2-2, with no clear D. The CDR3 spans 13 residues. The V end lost 1 base, the J end lost 7 bases, and 7 bases lay between the germline ends. Germline V CDR1 and CDR2: SGHTA, FQGTGA.